This T cell receptor (beta chain) was recovered during a study of identical twins. From the 5' RACE reads, TCRdb called clonotypes with MiXCR, one entry per CDR3 protein. The sample gives about 530,000 distinct CDR3 sequences, approximately 20% of which show up once; approximately 0.52% is in the top ten. The CDR3 sequence is 16 residues long. The germline gives CDR1 SEHNR, CDR2 FQNEAQ (reference sequence). V shed 3 bases and J 3 bases; nucleotides not matched to a gene: 7. The sample holds a few counts of this clonotype. The same data also went into a second study, on yellow fever vaccine responses in identical twins.

This clonotype was obtained from a woman between 18 and 29 years old in good health. Source material: CD4+ T cells sorted from blood. The chain employs TRBV7-9 and TRBJ2-3, with 9 bases fitting TRBD2. This chain's CDR3 is CASSFLGLAKTDTQYF. CDR3 sequence (DNA): TGTGCCAGCAGCTTTCTTGGACTAGCGAAGACAGATACGCAGTATTTT. The variable domain in full, with the rest retrieved from reference TRBV7-9 and TRBJ2-3, is DTGVSQNPRHKITKRGQNVTFRCDPISEHNRLYWYRQTLGQGPEFLTYFQNEAQLEKSRLLSDRFSAERPKGSFSTLEIQRTEQGDSAMYLCASSFLGLAKTDTQYFGPGTRLTVL.